The clone carrying this T cell receptor (beta chain) showed up many times. The antigen remains undetermined. The source of the sample is a study of T cells in Graves' hyperthyroidism and ophthalmopathy. Notes on the study in general: Most expanded thyroid clonotypes above 0.001 also appeared in blood.

Regions amplified from RNA transcripts were the TCR beta CDR3 regions. Primed by the HTBI set, a first-round RT-PCR was run on the TCR CDR3. One entry per CDR3 protein results from TCRdb running MiXCR on the multiplex PCR reads. The table records around 300,000 distinct CDR3 sequences, about an eighth of them present only once. The CDR3 contains 16 residues. Germline CDR1 is SGHAT and CDR2 is FQNNGV. The ends were cut back, 1 base at V and 0 bases at J, with 11 bases in the middle. Sequencing was done on a sample of blood. This chain connects TRBV11-2 to TRBJ2-3, with unresolved D. The origin of this receptor is a woman in her forties with Graves' ophthalmopathy. The CDR3 DNA reads TGTGCCAGCAGCTTAGTGGTCTTCTACAGCACAGATACGCAGTATTTT. Translating gives CASSLVVFYSTDTQYF.